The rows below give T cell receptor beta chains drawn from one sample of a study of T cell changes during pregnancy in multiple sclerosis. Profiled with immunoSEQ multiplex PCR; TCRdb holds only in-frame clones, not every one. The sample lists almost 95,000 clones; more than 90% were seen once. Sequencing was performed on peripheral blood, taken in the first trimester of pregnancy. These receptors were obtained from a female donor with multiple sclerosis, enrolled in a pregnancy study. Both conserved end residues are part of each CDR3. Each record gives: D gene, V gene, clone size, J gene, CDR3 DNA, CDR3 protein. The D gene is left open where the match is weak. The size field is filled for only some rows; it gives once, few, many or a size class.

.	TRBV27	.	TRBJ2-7	TGTGCCAGCAGTGGACAGCCCTCCTACGAGCAGTACTTC	CASSGQPSYEQYF
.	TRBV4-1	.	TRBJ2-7	TGCGCCAGCAGCCATAGCAGAAGCTCCTACGAGCAGTACTTC	CASSHSRSSYEQYF
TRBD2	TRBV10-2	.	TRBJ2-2	TGCGCCAGCAGTGAGTTTAGCGGGAGAGGGGAGCTGTTTTTT	CASSEFSGRGELFF
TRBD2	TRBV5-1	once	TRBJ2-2	TGCGCCAGCAGCCCCACGGCGGGGGGTAACACCGGGGAGCTGTTTTTT	CASSPTAGGNTGELFF
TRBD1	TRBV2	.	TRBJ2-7	TGTGCCAGCAGTCCAGACAGGGTGAGAGCCTACGAGCAGTACTTC	CASSPDRVRAYEQYF
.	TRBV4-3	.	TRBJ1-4	TGCGCCAGCAGCCAAGAAGGTCCCGTACAGACCTCTGAAAAACTGTTTTTT	CASSQEGPVQTSEKLFF
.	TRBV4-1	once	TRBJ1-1	TGCGCCAGCAGCCAAGTTGAGGGAACGGGGACTGAAGCTTTCTTT	CASSQVEGTGTEAFF
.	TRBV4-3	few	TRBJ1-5	TGCGCCAGCAGCCAAGATGGAGGCGGGGGTCAGCCCCAGCATTTT	CASSQDGGGGQPQHF
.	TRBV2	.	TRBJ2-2	TGTGCCAGCAGCCTGACCAGACAGCTGAACACCGGGGAGCTGTTTTTT	CASSLTRQLNTGELFF
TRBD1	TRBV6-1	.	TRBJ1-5	TGTGCCAGCAGCCCCGGGACAGATAGCAATCAGCCCCAGCATTTT	CASSPGTDSNQPQHF
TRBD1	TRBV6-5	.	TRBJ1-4	TGTGCCAGCAGTTACTCTCGACAGGGGATCGAAAAACTGTTTTTT	CASSYSRQGIEKLFF
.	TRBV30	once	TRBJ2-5	TGTGCCTGGAGTGTCGATCGGGGGACCCAGTACTTC	CAWSVDRGTQYF
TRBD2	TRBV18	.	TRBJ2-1	TGTGCCAGCTCACCCACCGGCCTAGCGGGATTGTACAATGAGCAGTTCTTC	CASSPTGLAGLYNEQFF
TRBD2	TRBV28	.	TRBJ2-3	TGTGCCAGTCTCCGAGCCACTAGCGGGAGATCGGTTACGCAGTATTTT	CASLRATSGRSVTQYF
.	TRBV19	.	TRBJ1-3	TGTGCCAGTAGTATATCGGCCCGCTCGCGGATATTAAACACCATATATTTT	CASSISARSRILNTIYF
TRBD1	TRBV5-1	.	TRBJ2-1	TGCGCCAGCAGCTTGACCCGCACAGGGGGCCCTTACAATGAGCAGTTCTTC	CASSLTRTGGPYNEQFF
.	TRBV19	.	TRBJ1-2	TGTGCCAGCAGGGGCGCTAACTATGGCTACACCTTC	CASRGANYGYTF
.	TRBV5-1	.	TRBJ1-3	TGCGCCAGCAGCTTGGGCCGGGGAGCAACTGGAAACACCATATATTTT	CASSLGRGATGNTIYF
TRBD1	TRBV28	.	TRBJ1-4	TGTGCCAGCAGTCCCGGACAGGTGAATGAAAAACTGTTTTTT	CASSPGQVNEKLFF
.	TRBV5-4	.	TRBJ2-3	TGTGCCAGCAGCCCCGTCGTCAGGGTGATGACAGATACGCAGTATTTT	CASSPVVRVMTDTQYF
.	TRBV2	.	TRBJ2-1	TGTGCCAGCAGTGAAAGCGGAATCTACAATGAGCAGTTCTTC	CASSESGIYNEQFF
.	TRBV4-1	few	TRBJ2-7	TGCGCCAGCAGCCAAGCGGAGGCGGGCTACGAGCAGTACTTC	CASSQAEAGYEQYF
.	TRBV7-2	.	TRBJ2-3	TGTGCCAGCAGCTTAGTGGCAGAAGATACGCAGTATTTT	CASSLVAEDTQYF
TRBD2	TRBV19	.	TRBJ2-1	TGTGCCACCAAGACGATAGCGGGAGAATACAATGAGCAGTTCTTC	CATKTIAGEYNEQFF
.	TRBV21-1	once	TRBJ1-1	TGTGCCAGCAGCACCTGGCGGTACACTGAAGCTTTCTTT	CASSTWRYTEAFF
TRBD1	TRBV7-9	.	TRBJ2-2	TGTGCCAGCAGCTTTCCGGGACAGGGAGACCCATCGAACACCGGGGAGCTGTTTTTT	CASSFPGQGDPSNTGELFF
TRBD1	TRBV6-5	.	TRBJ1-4	TGTGCCAGCAGTAACGGACAGGGAGGGGAAAAACTGTTTTTT	CASSNGQGGEKLFF
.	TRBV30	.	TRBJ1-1	TGTGCCTGGAGTGTCGGGGTGTCCACTGAAGCTTTCTTT	CAWSVGVSTEAFF